Listed below are T cell receptor beta chains from one sample, sequenced in a study of blood T cell repertoires in COVID-19. Libraries were prepared by immunoSEQ multiplex PCR; TCRdb keeps only in-frame clonotypes and omits some of them. The sample holds about 250,000 clones, 80% to 90% seen once. Sequenced input: PBMCs or T cells enriched from blood (not recorded which). These receptors all come from a woman under 40 who had recovered from COVID-19. Both conserved end residues are part of each CDR3. A D gene is named only where the DNA matches it firmly. Clone size, where shown, is once, few, many, or a class for clones that have expanded.

cdr3_nt cdr3_aa cdr3_length d_call clone_size j_call v_call
TGTGCCAGCAGCTTAGCCCTACGACCAGGCAACTCTGGAAACACCATATATTTT CASSLALRPGNSGNTIYF 18 - - TRBJ1-3 TRBV7-6
TGTGCCAGTAGTACAGATAGCGGGATCACAGATACGCAGTATTTT CASSTDSGITDTQYF 15 TRBD2 - TRBJ2-3 TRBV19
TGTGCCAGTAATATCGGCGGGACAGGTAGAGAGGTCCAGCATTTT CASNIGGTGREVQHF 15 TRBD1 - TRBJ1-5 TRBV19
TGTGCCAGCAGCTTAGCCTATAACACCGGGGAGCTGTTTTTT CASSLAYNTGELFF 14 - few TRBJ2-2 TRBV7-9
TGCAGCGTCCTCCGAGACATGAACACTGAAGCTTTCTTT CSVLRDMNTEAFF 13 - few TRBJ1-1 TRBV29-1
TGCAGCGGGACACCCGGGGGTTGGGGCACTGAAGCTTTCTTT CSGTPGGWGTEAFF 14 - - TRBJ1-1 TRBV29-1
TGTGCCAGCATCCTCGCGGAAGGTACCGGGGAGCTGTTTTTT CASILAEGTGELFF 14 - - TRBJ2-2 TRBV6-5
TGCGCCAGCAGCCAAAATCCACAGGGGGCAGGTGAGACCCAGTACTTC CASSQNPQGAGETQYF 16 TRBD1 - TRBJ2-5 TRBV4-1
TGCAGCGTTGAAGGAAGCCGCAGCGGGGGGGCCGGAGAGCAGTTCTTC CSVEGSRSGGAGEQFF 16 TRBD2 - TRBJ2-1 TRBV29-1
TGTGCCAGCAGAACAGGGCCTAATAAGCAGTACTTC CASRTGPNKQYF 12 - - TRBJ2-7 TRBV28
TGTGCCAGCTCACCGAATCAGGGTACGGCTGAAAAACTGTTTTTT CASSPNQGTAEKLFF 15 - - TRBJ1-4 TRBV18
TGTGCCAGCAGCCGAGTTGTTCTGTCGGACAGCGTTAACACCGGGGAGCTGTTTTTT CASSRVVLSDSVNTGELFF 19 - - TRBJ2-2 TRBV7-9
TGTGCCAGCAGTTTTGGCAGGGGGCCCTATGGCTACACCTTC CASSFGRGPYGYTF 14 TRBD1 - TRBJ1-2 TRBV28
TGTGCCAGCACCCTAGGGAGGGGGGATAATTCACCCCTCCACTTT CASTLGRGDNSPLHF 15 - few TRBJ1-6 TRBV5-6
TGTGCCAGCAGCGCCGGACTAGTTCCCGACAATGAGCAGTTCTTC CASSAGLVPDNEQFF 15 TRBD2 - TRBJ2-1 TRBV7-3
TGTGCCAGCTCACCACTCAGGGAGAACACTGAAGCTTTCTTT CASSPLRENTEAFF 14 - - TRBJ1-1 TRBV18
TGTGCCAGCTCACCATGGAGTGTTTTCGGGACATCTAGCACAGATACGCAGTATTTT CASSPWSVFGTSSTDTQYF 19 - - TRBJ2-3 TRBV18
TGTGCCAGCAGTAGGACAGTTGGAAACACCATATATTTT CASSRTVGNTIYF 13 - - TRBJ1-3 TRBV28
TGTGCCAGCAGCCAAACCCCCGGGACTAGCGATACCAGCGAGCAGTACTTC CASSQTPGTSDTSEQYF 17 TRBD2 - TRBJ2-7 TRBV4-2
TGTGCCAGCAGCTTGCCAACGCAGGATGGCTACACCTTC CASSLPTQDGYTF 13 - - TRBJ1-2 TRBV5-4
TGCGCCAGCAGCTTTGGCCAACCGAACACTGAAGCTTTCTTT CASSFGQPNTEAFF 14 - - TRBJ1-1 TRBV5-1
TGTGCCAGCAGTGAAGCTCCGGGACAGGGCTATGAAAAACTGTTTTTT CASSEAPGQGYEKLFF 16 TRBD1 once TRBJ1-4 TRBV6-1
TGTGCCAGCAGCTCGCCGGACAGGGTCACAGATACGCAGTATTTT CASSSPDRVTDTQYF 15 TRBD1 - TRBJ2-3 TRBV11-2
TGTGCCAGCAGCGGGGCGGGAGCCTCCTACGAGCAGTACTTC CASSGAGASYEQYF 14 TRBD2 - TRBJ2-7 TRBV6-5
TGTGCCAGCAGTTTTAGGGGGCCTACCGGGAATTCACCCCTCCACTTT CASSFRGPTGNSPLHF 16 TRBD1 - TRBJ1-6 TRBV2
TGTGCCAGCAGTTTAGCCCCCGCGGGGGCCACAGATACGCAGTATTTT CASSLAPAGATDTQYF 16 - - TRBJ2-3 TRBV28
TGTGCCAGTAGCCACAACAGGGGTTCCTATTGGTATGGCTACACCTTC CASSHNRGSYWYGYTF 16 TRBD1 - TRBJ1-2 TRBV19
TGTGCCAGTAGTATTGGAGGTGAAAAACTGTTTTTT CASSIGGEKLFF 12 - once TRBJ1-4 TRBV19
TGTGCCAGCAGTGAAGCGCATCTGGGGAGCTCCTACGAGCAGTACTTC CASSEAHLGSSYEQYF 16 - - TRBJ2-7 TRBV6-1
TGTGCCAGCAGTGAAGAAGGGGGCCCTAACTATGGCTACACCTTC CASSEEGGPNYGYTF 15 TRBD1 - TRBJ1-2 TRBV2
TGTGCCAGTAGTATTAAGGGGCCCTATGGCTACACCTTC CASSIKGPYGYTF 13 - - TRBJ1-2 TRBV19
TGTGCCAGCAGGTCCCACCTAGAGCAGTACTTC CASRSHLEQYF 11 - once TRBJ2-7 TRBV28
TGTGCCTGGAGTGTGAGGACAGGAAGCGAGCAGTACTTC CAWSVRTGSEQYF 13 TRBD1 once TRBJ2-7 TRBV30
TGTGCCAGTAGTATAGGGACAGGGAGGGAGACCCAGTACTTC CASSIGTGRETQYF 14 TRBD1 - TRBJ2-5 TRBV19
TGTGCCAGCAGTCTTCCCCACGGACTCATCGATACGCAGTATTTT CASSLPHGLIDTQYF 15 - - TRBJ2-3 TRBV28
TGTGCCAGCAGCTTGGAGGGCAGGGTGGCCTATGGCTACACCTTC CASSLEGRVAYGYTF 15 - - TRBJ1-2 TRBV5-4
TGTGCCTGGAGTGTACAGGCAGGGGGTAGGGAGACCCAGTACTTC CAWSVQAGGRETQYF 15 TRBD1 - TRBJ2-5 TRBV30
TGTGCCAGCAGTCCAGGACAACCTTTTGGCTACACCTTC CASSPGQPFGYTF 13 - - TRBJ1-2 TRBV2
TGTGCCAGCAGTCCCTCAGACGGGGGTCGTGACGCTTTCTTT CASSPSDGGRDAFF 14 - - TRBJ1-1 TRBV27
TGTGCCAGCAGTTTTATCTTCGGGACAGGCTATGGCTACACCTTC CASSFIFGTGYGYTF 15 TRBD1 few TRBJ1-2 TRBV28
TGTGCCAGCAGTTCCCTGCGGACAGCCGAAGCTTTCTTT CASSSLRTAEAFF 13 - - TRBJ1-1 TRBV28
TGTGCCAGCAGCTTGGGGGCATACCAAGAGACCCAGTACTTC CASSLGAYQETQYF 14 - - TRBJ2-5 TRBV5-6